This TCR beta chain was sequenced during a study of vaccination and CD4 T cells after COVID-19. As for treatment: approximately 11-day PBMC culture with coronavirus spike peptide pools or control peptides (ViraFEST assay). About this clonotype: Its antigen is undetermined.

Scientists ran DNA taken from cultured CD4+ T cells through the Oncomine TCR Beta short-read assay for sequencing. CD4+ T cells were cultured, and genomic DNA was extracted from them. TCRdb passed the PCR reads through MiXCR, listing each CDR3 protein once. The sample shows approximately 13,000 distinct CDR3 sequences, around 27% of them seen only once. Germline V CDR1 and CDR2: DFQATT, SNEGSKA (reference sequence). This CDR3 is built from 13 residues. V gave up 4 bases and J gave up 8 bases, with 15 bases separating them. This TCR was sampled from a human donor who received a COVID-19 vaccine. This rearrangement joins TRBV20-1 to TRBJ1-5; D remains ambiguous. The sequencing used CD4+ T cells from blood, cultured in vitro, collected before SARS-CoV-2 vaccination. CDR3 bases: TGCAGTGCTACGGACGGAAGTCTTAAGCCCCAGCATTTT. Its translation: CSATDGSLKPQHF.